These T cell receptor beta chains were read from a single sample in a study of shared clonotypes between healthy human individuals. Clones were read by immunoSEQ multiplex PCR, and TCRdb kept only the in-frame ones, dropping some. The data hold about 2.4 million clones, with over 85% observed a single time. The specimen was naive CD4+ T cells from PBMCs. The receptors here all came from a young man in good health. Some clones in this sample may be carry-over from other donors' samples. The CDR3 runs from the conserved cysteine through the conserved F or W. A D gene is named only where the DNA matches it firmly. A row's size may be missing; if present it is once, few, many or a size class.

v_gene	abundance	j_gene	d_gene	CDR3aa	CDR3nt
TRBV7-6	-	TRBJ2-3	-	CASSTQSPDTQYF	TGTGCCAGCAGCACACAAAGCCCCGATACGCAGTATTTT
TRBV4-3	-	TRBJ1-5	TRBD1	CASSQDLRTGPRPQHF	TGCGCCAGCAGCCAAGATCTTAGGACAGGCCCTCGGCCCCAGCATTTT
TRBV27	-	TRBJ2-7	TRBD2	CASSNSGRLSDYEQYF	TGTGCCAGCAGTAATAGCGGGAGGTTATCCGACTACGAGCAGTACTTC
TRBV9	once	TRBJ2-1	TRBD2	CASSPRTSGRTIASYNEQFF	TGTGCCAGCAGCCCTAGGACTAGCGGGAGGACAATCGCCTCCTACAATGAGCAGTTCTTC
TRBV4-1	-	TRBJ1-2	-	CASSHDRDTGFRYGYTF	TGCGCCAGCAGCCACGACCGGGACACCGGTTTTAGGTATGGCTACACCTTC
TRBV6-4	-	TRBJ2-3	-	CASSDSILGVTDTQYF	TGTGCCAGCAGTGACTCGATATTGGGGGTAACAGATACGCAGTATTTT
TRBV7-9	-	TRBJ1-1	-	CASSLDVRGEAFF	TGTGCCAGCAGCTTAGATGTCCGGGGTGAAGCTTTCTTT
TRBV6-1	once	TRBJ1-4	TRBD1	CASARGQGNEKLFF	TGTGCCAGCGCAAGGGGACAGGGGAATGAAAAACTGTTTTTT
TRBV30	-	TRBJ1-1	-	CAWSVLRGRTEAFF	TGTGCCTGGAGTGTATTGAGGGGGAGAACTGAAGCTTTCTTT
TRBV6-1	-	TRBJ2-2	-	CASSETWGTGELFF	TGTGCCAGCAGTGAAACATGGGGGACCGGGGAGCTGTTTTTT
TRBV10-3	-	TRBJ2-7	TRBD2	CAIRNPGTSRAYEQYF	TGTGCCATCAGAAACCCGGGGACTAGCCGAGCCTACGAGCAGTACTTC
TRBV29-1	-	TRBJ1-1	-	CSVAGVMNTEAFF	TGCAGCGTTGCAGGGGTGATGAACACTGAAGCTTTCTTT
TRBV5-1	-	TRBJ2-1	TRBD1	CASSLGTGWGEQFF	TGCGCCAGCAGCCTCGGGACAGGGTGGGGTGAGCAGTTCTTC
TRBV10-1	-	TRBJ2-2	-	CASTGQNTGELFF	TGCGCCAGCACAGGGCAGAACACCGGGGAGCTGTTTTTT
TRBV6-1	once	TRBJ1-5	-	CASSEDYSNQPQHF	TGTGCCAGCAGTGAAGACTACAGCAATCAGCCCCAGCATTTT
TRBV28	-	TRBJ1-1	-	CASSPGGSGGTEAFF	TGTGCCAGCAGTCCGGGGGGCTCGGGTGGGACTGAAGCTTTCTTT